The source of this T cell receptor beta chain is a study of blood T cell repertoires in COVID-19. Looking at the study overall: Samples representing acute and convalescent COVID-19 were sourced from the United States, Italy and Spain.

Germline CDR1 and CDR2: SNHLY and FYNNEI. This CDR3 contains 11 residues. Original handling: Amplified reference gene primers provided the basis for estimating nucleated cell counts. Clones were read by immunoSEQ multiplex PCR, and TCRdb kept only the in-frame ones, dropping some. V, J and clone size derive from that table, while D and trimming were established from the DNA sequence. The repertoire holds about 49,000 clones, with over 70% as singletons. Turning to this clone: The junction does not match germline at one end; this may be a read error.

The material sequenced was peripheral blood. This sequence joins TRBV2 and TRBJ2-7; D assignment may be TRBD1 or TRBD2 (6 bases each). The TCR sequence derives from a human donor in a cohort sampled during active COVID-19. The CDR3 DNA follows: TGTGCCAGCAGCGAAGGGGGGACTTGCTACTTC. This sequence encodes CASSEGGTCYF.